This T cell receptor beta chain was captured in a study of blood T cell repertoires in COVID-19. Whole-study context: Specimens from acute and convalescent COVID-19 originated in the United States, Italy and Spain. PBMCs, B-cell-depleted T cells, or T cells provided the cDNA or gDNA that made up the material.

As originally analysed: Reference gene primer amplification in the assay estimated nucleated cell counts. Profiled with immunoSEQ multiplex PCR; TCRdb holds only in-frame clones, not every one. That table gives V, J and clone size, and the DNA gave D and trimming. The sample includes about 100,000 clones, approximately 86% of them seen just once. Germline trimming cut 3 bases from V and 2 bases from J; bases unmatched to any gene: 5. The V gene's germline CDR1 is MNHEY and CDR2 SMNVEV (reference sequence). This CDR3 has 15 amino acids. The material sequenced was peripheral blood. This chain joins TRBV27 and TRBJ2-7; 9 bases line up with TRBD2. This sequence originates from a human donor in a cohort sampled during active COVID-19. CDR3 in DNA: TGTGCCAGCAGTTTTCAAACTAGCGGGCCCTACGAGCAGTACTTC. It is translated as CASSFQTSGPYEQYF.